Below, 11 T cell receptor beta chains from the same sample are listed, as sequenced in a study of blood T cell repertoires in COVID-19 (dated by TCRdb to about 2020). The library was prepared using the immunoSEQ multiplex PCR assay. Entries here come from immuneACCESS through TCRdb and include only in-frame sequences with V and J called. Some clones fail to appear in such tables; in the studies checked, an unresolved V gene covers under half of the shortfall, and the cause of the remainder is unknown. The table for this sample lists 250,000 to 350,000 clones; around 90% of them were counted only once. The top ten clonotypes cover about 2.2% of the sample. Material: peripheral blood. These receptors were collected from a woman aged 50 to 60 who had recovered from COVID-19.

The sample holds one count of this clone. CDR3 bases: TGTGCCAGCAGTTCTACTTCCCGGGAGAGCAATTCACCCCTCCACTTT. Its translation: CASSSTSRESNSPLHF. This chain links TRBV6-5 with TRBJ1-6; unclear D gene. Trimming cost V 4 bases and J 7 bases, with 17 bases left between them. CDR1 and CDR2 (germline): MNHEY, SVGAGI. This CDR3 region has 16 residues.

The chain couples TRBV7-9 to TRBJ2-1; perhaps TRBD1 as D (5 bases). V gave up 5 bases and J gave up 0 bases, with 14 bases separating them. Germline CDR1 SEHNR, CDR2 FQNEAQ (reference sequence). This CDR3 is 16 amino acids long. CDR3 region: CASSQITGYSYNEQFF. CDR3 DNA sequence: TGTGCCAGCAGCCAAATTACAGGTTACTCCTACAATGAGCAGTTCTTC.

The J gene is TRBJ2-7, the V gene TRBV28; perhaps TRBD2 as D (6 bases). From germline, CDR1 is MDHEN and CDR2 SYDVKM. The CDR3 covers 15 residues. The germline V and J ends were trimmed by 4 bases and 3 bases, with 16 bases remaining between them. The CDR3 sequence: CASSSAGRGLYEQYF. The CDR3 nucleotides read TGTGCCAGCAGTTCCGCTGGCCGGGGACTCTACGAGCAGTACTTC.

V and J are TRBV19 and TRBJ1-4; TRBD1 might be the D (5 bases). Deletions cut 7 bases from V and 8 bases from J, with 20 bases between. Germline V gives CDR1 LNHDA, CDR2 SQIVND (reference sequence). This CDR3 region has 15 residues. The CDR3 sequence is CASKVRVARKEKLFF. The CDR3, as DNA: TGTGCCAGTAAGGTCAGGGTCGCAAGAAAGGAAAAACTGTTTTTT.

This clone was seen a few times. The chain employs TRBV5-8 and TRBJ2-5; possibly TRBD2 for D (5 bases). The V gene's germline CDR1 is SGHTS and CDR2 YDEGEE. This CDR3 spans 14 amino acids. Trimming left V 2 bases short and J 1 base short, with 9 bases between. In nucleotides, the CDR3 is TGTGCCAGCAGCTTTAGGACTTTCCAAGAGACCCAGTACTTC. This sequence encodes CASSFRTFQETQYF.

J is TRBJ1-5 and V is TRBV7-8; the D is unclear. V lost 1 base and J 7 bases, leaving 14 bases between the germline ends. This CDR3 is built from 15 residues. In germline, CDR1 is SGHVS, CDR2 FQNEAQ. The CDR3 sequence: CASSLDPLPGQPQHF. Written as DNA, the CDR3 is TGTGCCAGCAGCTTAGATCCCCTGCCAGGCCAGCCCCAGCATTTT.

V is TRBV5-4 and J is TRBJ2-7, with 14 positions matching TRBD2. The CDR3 consists of 15 residues. Germline CDR1 and CDR2: SGHNT and YYREEE (reference sequence). With V trimmed by 0 bases and J by 7 bases, 3 bases remained unmatched. This CDR3 reads CASSLAGLAGGEQYF. In DNA form, the CDR3 reads TGTGCCAGCAGCTTGGCAGGACTAGCGGGAGGTGAGCAGTACTTC.

The chain employs TRBV7-8 and TRBJ1-2; 11 bases agree with TRBD1. With V trimmed by 5 bases and J by 3 bases, 14 bases remained unmatched. The length of the CDR3 is 18 residues. Germline V gene lookup returns CDR1 SGHVS and CDR2 FQNEAQ. CDR3 bases: TGTGCCAGCAGCCTACTGAGGACAGGGGGCGTAGACCACTATGGCTACACCTTC. Its protein product is CASSLLRTGGVDHYGYTF.

CDR3 nucleotide sequence: TGTGCCAGCAGCCCCGACATCACTAGGGAGGCCTACGAGCAGTACTTC. It translates to CASSPDITREAYEQYF. V is TRBV5-6 and J is TRBJ2-7, with D possibly matching TRBD2 (6 bases). Trimming took 4 bases from V and 2 from J, leaving 19 bases between them. There are 16 residues in the CDR3. From germline, CDR1 is SGHDT and CDR2 YYEEEE.

This chain uses TRBV28 with TRBJ2-2; 7 bases agree with TRBD1. CDR1 and CDR2 (germline): MDHEN, SYDVKM. V gave up 6 bases and J gave up 5 bases; unmatched junction bases: 9. The CDR3 contains 15 residues. In DNA, the CDR3 is TGTGCCAGCAGAAGACAGGGATCGGGGACCGGGGAGCTGTTTTTT. This gives the protein CASRRQGSGTGELFF.

The rearrangement joins TRBV6-2 or TRBV6-3 to TRBJ2-5; D is possibly TRBD2 (5 bases). Per the germline V gene, CDR1 is MNHEY and CDR2 is SVGEGT. Trimming left V 6 bases short and J 2 bases short, with 19 bases between. This CDR3 is built from 16 residues. CDR3: CASSIGLDIKQETQYF. CDR3 DNA sequence: TGTGCCAGCAGCATTGGACTGGATATTAAGCAAGAGACCCAGTACTTC.